Shown below are 25 T cell receptor beta chains from a single sample sequenced in a study of cytotoxic CD8 clonotypes in ibrutinib-treated CLL. Here immunoSEQ multiplex PCR was the method, and the copy in TCRdb shows in-frame clones only, minus some. The table includes 270,000 or so clones, roughly three quarters detected once. The input for sequencing was PBMCs, taken at disease progression, from a patient treated with ibrutinib. These receptors came from a human donor with chronic lymphocytic leukemia.

The V gene is TRBV2, the J gene TRBJ2-5, with D possibly TRBD2 on 5 matching bases. The CDR3 spans 14 residues. The germline CDR1 and CDR2 sequences are SNHLY and FYNNEI. Trimming took 6 bases from V and 0 from J, leaving 11 bases between them. The CDR3 DNA follows: TGTGCCAGCAGACCGGAACTAGACCAAGAGACCCAGTACTTC. It yields the protein CASRPELDQETQYF.

The genes are TRBV19 and TRBJ2-7; TRBD1 matches 10 bases. Per germline, CDR1 LNHDA and CDR2 SQIVND (reference sequence). The CDR3 runs to 18 residues. The junction had 12 bases not matched to a gene; V was cut back by 1 base and J by 3 bases. CDR3 sequence: CASSIGPPFGTGVYEQYF. In DNA, the CDR3 is TGTGCCAGTAGTATAGGTCCACCCTTCGGGACAGGGGTCTACGAGCAGTACTTC. The variable domain in full, with the rest retrieved from reference TRBV19 and TRBJ2-7, is DGGITQSPKYLFRKEGQNVTLSCEQNLNHDAMYWYRQDPGQGLRLIYYSQIVNDFQKGDIAEGYSVSREKKESFPLTVTSAQKNPTAFYLCASSIGPPFGTGVYEQYFGPGTRLTVT.

The chain is built from TRBV5-1 and TRBJ2-7, with 8 bases identical to TRBD2. CDR3 length: 13 amino acids. V lost 2 bases to trimming and J lost 2 bases; unmatched junction nucleotides: 0. Germline CDR1 and CDR2: SGHRS and YFSETQ. The CDR3 coding sequence is TGCGCCAGCAGCTTTAGCGGGGCCTACGAGCAGTACTTC. Residues: CASSFSGAYEQYF.

This chain uses TRBV2 with TRBJ1-6, with D possibly matching TRBD1 (5 bases). V dropped 6 bases and J dropped 0 bases, with 9 bases sitting between them. The CDR3 length is 15 residues. Germline CDR1 SNHLY, CDR2 FYNNEI. CDR3 nucleotides: TGTGCCAGCAGACGACAGTTCTCCTATAATTCACCCCTCCACTTT. Its protein is CASRRQFSYNSPLHF.

V usage is TRBV4-1 and J usage is TRBJ1-1, with D maybe TRBD1 (5 bases). Trimming removed 2 bases at V and 1 base at J, with 17 bases between. The germline V gene has CDR1 MGHRA and CDR2 YSYEKL. This CDR3 spans 17 amino acids. Written as DNA, the CDR3 is TGCGCCAGCAGCCAACCTTCCCCCGGGACGGAGAACACTGAAGCTTTCTTT. This sequence encodes CASSQPSPGTENTEAFF.

This chain links TRBV9 with TRBJ2-7; D is unresolved. The CDR3 is made up of 13 amino acids. Germline loops: CDR1 SGDLS, CDR2 YYNGEE. Trimming removed 0 bases from V and 6 bases from J, with 10 bases in between. Here the CDR3 DNA reads TGTGCCAGCAGCGTAGCGTGGGGTTCCGAGCAGTACTTC. Amino acids: CASSVAWGSEQYF.

The chain is built from TRBV28 and TRBJ2-3; D not resolved. The CDR3 is 12 residues long. From germline, CDR1 is MDHEN and CDR2 SYDVKM. V gave up 1 base and J gave up 6 bases, with 5 bases separating them. The CDR3 loop is CASSLSTDTQYF. The CDR3 nucleotides read TGTGCCAGCAGTTTATCGACGGATACGCAGTATTTT.

The chain links TRBV5-1 to TRBJ2-3, with 7 nucleotides matching TRBD1. Trimming at V came to 4 bases and at J to 4 bases, leaving 21 bases not matched to a gene. Germline lookup yields CDR1 SGHRS and CDR2 YFSETQ. The CDR3 is made up of 19 amino acids. The CDR3 coding sequence is TGCGCCAGCAGCATCACCACCCCACCGACAGGGACAAGCGCAGATACGCAGTATTTT. This encodes CASSITTPPTGTSADTQYF.

This clone came up a few times. The chain couples TRBV2 to TRBJ1-5; TRBD1 might be the D (5 bases). This CDR3 comprises 13 residues. Germline values: CDR1 SNHLY, CDR2 FYNNEI. V was clipped by 6 bases and J by 6 bases, with 12 bases between them. This CDR3 is CASRGTEGQPQHF. In nucleotides, the CDR3 is TGTGCCAGCAGAGGGACGGAAGGTCAGCCCCAGCATTTT.

This sequence joins TRBV15 and TRBJ2-7; 9 bases line up with TRBD1. The CDR3 runs 15 residues. Germline trimming cut 0 bases from V and 6 bases from J; bases unmatched to any gene: 6. The germline V gene encodes CDR1 LNHNV and CDR2 YYDKDF (reference sequence). The chain's CDR3 is CATSREGRQGVEQYF. The CDR3 DNA follows: TGTGCCACCAGCAGAGAGGGGAGACAGGGGGTCGAGCAGTACTTC.

The chain joins TRBV6-5 to TRBJ1-2; D is perhaps TRBD1 (5 bases). The CDR3 is made up of 13 amino acids. V was shortened by 4 bases and J by 2 bases, with 8 bases between the two germline ends. Germline lookup yields CDR1 MNHEY and CDR2 SVGAGI. The CDR3 region is CASSWGSNYGYTF. The CDR3, as DNA: TGTGCCAGCAGTTGGGGCAGCAACTATGGCTACACCTTC.

This clone was seen a handful of times. The chain joins TRBV7-8 to TRBJ1-3, with D uncertain. Germline V gene data show CDR1 as SGHVS and CDR2 as FQNEAQ. Trimming removed 6 bases from V and 0 bases from J, with 9 bases in between. CDR3 length equals 14 residues. The CDR3 loop is CASSQRRSGNTIYF. CDR3 DNA sequence: TGTGCCAGCAGTCAAAGACGCTCTGGAAACACCATATATTTT.

The chain employs TRBV5-1 and TRBJ2-7, with TRBD1 identical over 7 bases. The CDR3 sequence is 14 residues long. Germline trimming cut 3 bases from V and 2 bases from J; bases unmatched to any gene: 5. Germline CDR1 and CDR2: SGHRS and YFSETQ. The CDR3 DNA is TGCGCCAGCAGCTCCGGACAGGTCACCTACGAGCAGTACTTC. Translating it yields CASSSGQVTYEQYF.

The chain uses TRBV19 and TRBJ2-7, with TRBD2 identical over 11 bases. The CDR3 totals 15 residues. With V trimmed by 6 bases and J by 0 bases, 4 bases remained unmatched. Germline assignment: CDR1 LNHDA and CDR2 SQIVND (reference sequence). The CDR3 DNA sequence: TGTGCCAGTAGCACCACTAGCGGGAGCTCCTACGAGCAGTACTTC. Translation gives CASSTTSGSSYEQYF.

V and J are TRBV12-5 and TRBJ1-1; 9 bases fit TRBD1. Germline V gives CDR1 LGHNT, CDR2 FRNRAP. The CDR3 totals 12 residues. V lost 6 bases to trimming and J lost 10 bases; unmatched junction nucleotides: 6. The CDR3 loop reads CASGYGQGRAFF. CDR3 bases: TGTGCTAGTGGCTACGGACAGGGGAGAGCTTTCTTT.

The chain has TRBV18 and TRBJ2-1; the match to TRBD1 covers 7 bases. CDR1 KGHSH and CDR2 LQKENI come from the germline V gene. The V segment lost 0 bases and the J segment 10 bases; nucleotides outside the gene matches: 3. This CDR3 contains 13 residues. The CDR3 region has the DNA TGTGCCAGCTCACCACCTTACAGGGGAGAGCAGTTCTTC. Translated, it gives CASSPPYRGEQFF.

This clone showed up just a few times. The genes are TRBV29-1 and TRBJ2-2; the D gene could be TRBD1 or TRBD2 (6 bases each). The germline gives CDR1 SQVTM, CDR2 ANQGSEA. The CDR3 consists of 13 residues. Trimming stripped 4 bases from V and 5 bases from J, with 11 bases between. CDR3 amino acids: CSVGRGRTGELFF. As DNA, the CDR3 is TGCAGCGTTGGGAGGGGGAGGACCGGGGAGCTGTTTTTT.

CDR3 protein: CASSRGLATDEQYF. Written as DNA, the CDR3 is TGTGCCAGCAGCCGGGGACTAGCTACCGACGAGCAGTACTTC. The genes are TRBV7-3 and TRBJ2-7; TRBD2 agrees at 9 bases. The germline V gene encodes CDR1 SGHTA and CDR2 FQGTGA. J gave up 5 bases and V 5 bases, and 7 bases lay outside the gene matches. This CDR3 region has 14 residues.

The chain has TRBV7-9 and TRBJ2-1, with 11 bases matching TRBD1. J gave up 10 bases and V 1 base, and 18 bases lay outside the gene matches. Per the germline V gene, CDR1 is SEHNR and CDR2 is FQNEAQ (reference sequence). The CDR3 has 19 residues. The CDR3 nucleotides read TGTGCCAGCAGCTTAGTGTCTCTTATCGGGACAGGGGGATCCAGGGAGCAGTTCTTC. This gives the protein CASSLVSLIGTGGSREQFF.

The chain links TRBV4-1 to TRBJ2-3, with D maybe TRBD1 (6 bases). Germline V gives CDR1 MGHRA, CDR2 YSYEKL. The CDR3 is 15 amino acids. V lost 3 bases, J lost 4 bases, and 14 bases lay in between. The CDR3 nucleotides are TGCGCCAGCAGCCAGGATCTCGGACAGTCAGATACGCAGTATTTT. This codes for CASSQDLGQSDTQYF.

V gene TRBV5-1 combines with J gene TRBJ2-7; no clear D. The CDR3 runs to 14 residues. Trimming shortened V by 0 bases and J by 4 bases, and 11 bases separated the two germline ends. Germline V gene data show CDR1 as SGHRS and CDR2 as YFSETQ. The CDR3 DNA follows: TGCGCCAGCAGCTTGGTCGACAACCCATACGAGCAGTACTTC. As protein: CASSLVDNPYEQYF.

V is TRBV15 and J is TRBJ1-4, with D perhaps TRBD1 (6 bases). The germline V gene encodes CDR1 LNHNV and CDR2 YYDKDF (reference sequence). Trimming shortened V by 5 bases and J by 0 bases, and 10 bases separated the two germline ends. The length of the CDR3 is 15 residues. The CDR3 region is CATSVRQATNEKLFF. The CDR3 region has the DNA TGTGCCACCAGCGTTAGACAGGCAACTAATGAAAAACTGTTTTTT. The full variable domain, completed using reference TRBV15 and TRBJ1-4, is DAMVIQNPRYQVTQFGKPVTLSCSQTLNHNVMYWYQQKSSQAPKLLFHYYDKDFNNEADTPDNFQSRRPNTSFCFLDIRSPGLGDTAMYLCATSVRQATNEKLFFGSGTQLSVL.

The chain links TRBV5-8 to TRBJ1-1; D gene uncertain. V gave up 1 base and J gave up 4 bases, with 14 bases separating them. Germline V gene sequence: CDR1 SGHTS, CDR2 YDEGEE. CDR3 length: 15 amino acids. CDR3 DNA: TGTGCCAGCAGCTTGTTCCCCAGAGCCCTCACTGAAGCTTTCTTT. This encodes CASSLFPRALTEAFF.

This rearrangement joins TRBV5-1 to TRBJ1-3; unclear D gene. Trimming shortened V by 4 bases and J by 0 bases, and 14 bases separated the two germline ends. CDR1 SGHRS and CDR2 YFSETQ come from the germline V gene. The CDR3 has 16 residues. CDR3 region: CASSVAGYRSGNTIYF. CDR3 bases: TGCGCCAGCAGCGTCGCTGGATATCGCTCTGGAAACACCATATATTTT.

In its sample, this clone was seen once. V usage is TRBV5-4 and J usage is TRBJ2-5; perhaps TRBD2 as D (6 bases). This CDR3 comprises 16 residues. Germline values: CDR1 SGHNT, CDR2 YYREEE (reference sequence). Trimming shortened V by 4 bases and J by 0 bases, and 16 bases separated the two germline ends. In DNA form, the CDR3 reads TGTGCCAGCAGCACCCCGGGAGCGCCTAACCAAGAGACCCAGTACTTC. Its protein product is CASSTPGAPNQETQYF.